This T cell receptor (beta chain) came from a study of blood T cell dynamics during melanoma immunotherapy. The wider study: First-line therapy was either pembrolizumab or nivolumab with ipilimumab for metastatic melanoma.

Findings and limits, study-wide: Clones driving repertoire changes may be melanoma-specific or general immune activation.

A note on this clone: As yet, its antigen is unknown.

As for time point: week 3, after first cycle of checkpoint inhibitor. Blood was drawn before treatment and at week 3 after checkpoint blockade. Germline loops: CDR1 SGHDT, CDR2 YYEEEE. The CDR3 loop spans 14 amino acids. The V and J ends lost 1 base and 5 bases respectively, with 12 bases between them. Profiling relied on immunoSEQ multiplex PCR, and the TCRdb table lists in-frame clones only, not all of them. Among 9,600 or so clones listed, about 85% were seen once. This chain joins TRBV5-6 and TRBJ2-5; TRBD2 is a possible D gene (6 bases). The sample was blood, taken from a patient treated with checkpoint blockade. This TCR was recovered from a human donor with melanoma. The CDR3 bases are TGTGCCAGCAGCTTGTACGTGACTAGGGAGACCCAGTACTTC. It codes for CASSLYVTRETQYF.